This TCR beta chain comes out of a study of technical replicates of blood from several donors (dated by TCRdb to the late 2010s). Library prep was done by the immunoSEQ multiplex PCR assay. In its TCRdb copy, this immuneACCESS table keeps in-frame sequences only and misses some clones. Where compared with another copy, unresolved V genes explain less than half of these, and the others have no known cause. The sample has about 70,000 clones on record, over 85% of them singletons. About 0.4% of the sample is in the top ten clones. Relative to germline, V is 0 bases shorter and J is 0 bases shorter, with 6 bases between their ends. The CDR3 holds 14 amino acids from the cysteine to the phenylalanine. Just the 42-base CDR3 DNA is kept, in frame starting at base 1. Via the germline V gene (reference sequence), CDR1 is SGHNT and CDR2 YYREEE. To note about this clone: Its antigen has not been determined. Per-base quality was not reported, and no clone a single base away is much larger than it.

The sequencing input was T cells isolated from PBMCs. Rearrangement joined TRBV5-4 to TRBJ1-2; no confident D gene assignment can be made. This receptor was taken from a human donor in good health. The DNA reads TGTGCCAGCAGCTTGGCTACAGCTAACTATGGCTACACCTTC. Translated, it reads CASSLATANYGYTF.